This T cell receptor beta chain was recovered during a study of graft-versus-host responses after intestinal transplantation. With regard to this clone: Its antigen is as yet unknown.

V was clipped by 1 base and J by 4 bases; unmatched bases: 3. CDR1 is SEHNR, CDR2 FQNEAQ, per germline (reference sequence). There are 15 residues in the CDR3. Sequenced by immunoSEQ multiplex PCR; TCRdb stores in-frame clones only, minus some. The sample shows tens of thousands of clones, around 96% of them seen only once. The clonotype originates from a human donor who was the organ donor for an intestinal transplant. This chain links TRBV7-9 with TRBJ2-1; 8 nucleotides match TRBD2. Sequencing was performed on unstimulated CD8+ T cells sorted from spleen or lymph node cells, taken before transplant. The CDR3 region has the DNA TGTGCCAGCAGCTTAGTTCCTAGCGGGTACAATGAGCAGTTCTTC. Its translation is CASSLVPSGYNEQFF.